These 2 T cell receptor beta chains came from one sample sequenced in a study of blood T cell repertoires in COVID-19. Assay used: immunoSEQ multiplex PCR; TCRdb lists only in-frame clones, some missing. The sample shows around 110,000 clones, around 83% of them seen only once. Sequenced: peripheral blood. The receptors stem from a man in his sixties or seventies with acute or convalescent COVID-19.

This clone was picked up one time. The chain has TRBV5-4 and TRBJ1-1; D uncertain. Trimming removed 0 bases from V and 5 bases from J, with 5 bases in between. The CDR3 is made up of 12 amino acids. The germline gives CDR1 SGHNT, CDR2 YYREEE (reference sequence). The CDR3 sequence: CASSLERTEAFF. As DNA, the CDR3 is TGTGCCAGCAGCTTGGAGAGGACTGAAGCTTTCTTT. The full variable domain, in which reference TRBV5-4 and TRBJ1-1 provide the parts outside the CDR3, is ETGVTQSPTHLIKTRGQQVTLRCSSQSGHNTVSWYQQALGQGPQFIFQYYREEENGRGNFPPRFSGLQFPNYSSELNVNALELDDSALYLCASSLERTEAFFGQGTRLTVV.

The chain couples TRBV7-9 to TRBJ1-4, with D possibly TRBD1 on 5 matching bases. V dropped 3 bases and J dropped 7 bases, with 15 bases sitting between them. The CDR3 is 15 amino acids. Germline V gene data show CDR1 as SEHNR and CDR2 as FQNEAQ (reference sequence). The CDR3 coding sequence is TGTGCCAGCAGCTTTTCGCAGGGATTGACTGAAAAACTGTTTTTT. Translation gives CASSFSQGLTEKLFF.